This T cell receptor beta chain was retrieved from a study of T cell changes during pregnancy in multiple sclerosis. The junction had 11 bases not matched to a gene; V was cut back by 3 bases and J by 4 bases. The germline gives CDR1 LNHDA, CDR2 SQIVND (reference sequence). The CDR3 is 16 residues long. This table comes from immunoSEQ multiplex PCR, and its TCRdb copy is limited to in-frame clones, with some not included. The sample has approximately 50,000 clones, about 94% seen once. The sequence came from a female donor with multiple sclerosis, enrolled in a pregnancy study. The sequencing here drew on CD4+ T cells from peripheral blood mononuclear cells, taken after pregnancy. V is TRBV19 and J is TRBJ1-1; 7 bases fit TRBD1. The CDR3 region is CASSIMGLQGSTEAFF. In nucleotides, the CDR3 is TGTGCCAGTAGTATTATGGGTCTACAGGGGAGCACTGAAGCTTTCTTT.